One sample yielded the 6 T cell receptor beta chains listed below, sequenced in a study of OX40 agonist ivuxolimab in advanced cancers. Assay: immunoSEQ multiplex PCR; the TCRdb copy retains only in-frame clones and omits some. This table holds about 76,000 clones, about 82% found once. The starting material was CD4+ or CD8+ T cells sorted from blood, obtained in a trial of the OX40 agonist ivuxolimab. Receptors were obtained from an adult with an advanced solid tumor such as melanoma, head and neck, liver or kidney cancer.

CDR3 in DNA: TGTGCCAGCAGCCTAGACAGGGTCCTCTCCTACAATGAGCAGTTCTTC. Its translation: CASSLDRVLSYNEQFF. The chain employs TRBV5-6 and TRBJ2-1; 7 bases match TRBD1. CDR1 SGHDT and CDR2 YYEEEE come from the germline V gene. The CDR3 is 16 residues long. J lost 0 bases, V lost 4 bases, and 7 bases had no gene match.

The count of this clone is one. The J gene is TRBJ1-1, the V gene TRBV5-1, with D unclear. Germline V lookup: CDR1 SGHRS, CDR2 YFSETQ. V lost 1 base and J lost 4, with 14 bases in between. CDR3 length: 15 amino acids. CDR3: CASSLRVGEGTEAFF. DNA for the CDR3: TGCGCCAGCAGCTTGAGGGTTGGAGAGGGCACTGAAGCTTTCTTT. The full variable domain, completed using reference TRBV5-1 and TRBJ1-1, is KAGVTQTPRYLIKTRGQQVTLSCSPISGHRSVSWYQQTPGQGLQFLFEYFSETQRNKGNFPGRFSGRQFSNSRSEMNVSTLELGDSALYLCASSLRVGEGTEAFFGQGTRLTVV.

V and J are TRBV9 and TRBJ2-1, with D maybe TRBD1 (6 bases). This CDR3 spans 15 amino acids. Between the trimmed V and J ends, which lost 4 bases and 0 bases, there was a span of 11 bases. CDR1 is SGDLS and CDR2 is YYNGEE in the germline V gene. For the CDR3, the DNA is TGTGCCAGCAGCCAGACAGGCCGCTCCTACAATGAGCAGTTCTTC. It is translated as CASSQTGRSYNEQFF. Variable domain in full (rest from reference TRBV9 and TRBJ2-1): DSGVTQTPKHLITATGQRVTLRCSPRSGDLSVYWYQQSLDQGLQFLIQYYNGEERAKGNILERFSAQQFPDLHSELNLSSLELGDSALYFCASSQTGRSYNEQFFGPGTRLTVL.

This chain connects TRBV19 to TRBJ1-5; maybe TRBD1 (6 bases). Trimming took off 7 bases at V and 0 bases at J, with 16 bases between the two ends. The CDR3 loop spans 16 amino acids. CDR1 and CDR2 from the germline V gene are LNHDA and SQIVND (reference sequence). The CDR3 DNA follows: TGTGCCAGTACTACGAGGGGGTGGAATAGCAATCAGCCCCAGCATTTT. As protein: CASTTRGWNSNQPQHF.

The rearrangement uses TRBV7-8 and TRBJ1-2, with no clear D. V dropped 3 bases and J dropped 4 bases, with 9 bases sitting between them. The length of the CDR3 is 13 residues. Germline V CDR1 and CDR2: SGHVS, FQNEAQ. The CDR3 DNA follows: TGTGCCAGCAGCTTCAGGAGATCCTATGGCTACACCTTC. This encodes CASSFRRSYGYTF.

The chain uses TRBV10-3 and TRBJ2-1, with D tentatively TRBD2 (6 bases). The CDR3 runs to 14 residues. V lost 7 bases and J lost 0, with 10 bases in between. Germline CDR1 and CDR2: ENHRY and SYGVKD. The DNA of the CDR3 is TGTGCCATCATACGGGGGAGCTCCTACAATGAGCAGTTCTTC. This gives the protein CAIIRGSSYNEQFF.